The sequence of this TCR beta chain was determined in a study of blood T cell repertoires in COVID-19. TCRdb's table, derived via immunoSEQ multiplex PCR, lists solely in-frame clones and lacks some. The sample holds roughly 90,000 clones, over 75% seen once. This receptor was identified in a human donor in a cohort sampled during active COVID-19. Specimen: peripheral blood.

DNA for the CDR3: TGCACCAGCAGCCAAACCCGACTAGCGCCTCCTCCCTACGAGCAGTACTTC. Amino acid sequence: CTSSQTRLAPPPYEQYF. The chain uses TRBV1 and TRBJ2-7; the table assigns TRBD2, which was not confirmed against the DNA. TRBV1 is annotated as a pseudogene. The CDR3 spans 17 residues.